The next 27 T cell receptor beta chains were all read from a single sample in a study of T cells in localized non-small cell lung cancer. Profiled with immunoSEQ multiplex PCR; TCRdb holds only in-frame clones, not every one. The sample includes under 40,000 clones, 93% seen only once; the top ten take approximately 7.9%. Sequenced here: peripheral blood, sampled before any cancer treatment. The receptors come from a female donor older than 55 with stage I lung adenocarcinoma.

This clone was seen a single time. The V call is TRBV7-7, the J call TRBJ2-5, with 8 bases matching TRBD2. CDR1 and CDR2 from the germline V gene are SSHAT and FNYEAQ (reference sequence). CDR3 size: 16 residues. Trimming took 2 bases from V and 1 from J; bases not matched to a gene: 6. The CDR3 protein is CASSLMPSGFQETQYF. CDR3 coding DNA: TGTGCCAGCAGCTTAATGCCTAGCGGGTTCCAAGAGACCCAGTACTTC.

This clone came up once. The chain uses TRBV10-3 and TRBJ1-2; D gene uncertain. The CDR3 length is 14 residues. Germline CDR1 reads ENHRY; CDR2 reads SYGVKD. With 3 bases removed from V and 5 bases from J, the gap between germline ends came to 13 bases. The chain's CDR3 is CAISEPAEEYGYTF. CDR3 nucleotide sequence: TGTGCCATCAGTGAACCAGCGGAAGAGTATGGCTACACCTTC.

CDR3 amino acids: CASTTRESIDEQYF. The CDR3 DNA reads as TGTGCCAGCACGACAAGGGAGTCTATCGACGAGCAGTACTTC. This chain uses TRBV6-1 with TRBJ2-7; weak D call: TRBD2 (5 bases). Germline assignment: CDR1 MNHNS and CDR2 SASEGT. V gave up 7 bases and J gave up 5 bases, with 18 bases separating them. The CDR3 consists of 14 residues.

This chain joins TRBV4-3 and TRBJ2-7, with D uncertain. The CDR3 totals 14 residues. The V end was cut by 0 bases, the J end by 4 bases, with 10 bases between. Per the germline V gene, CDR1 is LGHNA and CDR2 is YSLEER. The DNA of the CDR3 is TGCGCCAGCAGCCAAGAACCGGTGGGATACGAGCAGTACGTC. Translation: CASSQEPVGYEQYV.

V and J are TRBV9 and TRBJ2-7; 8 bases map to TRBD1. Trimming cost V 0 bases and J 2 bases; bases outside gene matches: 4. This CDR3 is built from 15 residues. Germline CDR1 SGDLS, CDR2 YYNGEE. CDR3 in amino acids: CASSVEGQVTYEQYF. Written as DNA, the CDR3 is TGTGCCAGCAGCGTAGAGGGACAGGTCACCTACGAGCAGTACTTC.

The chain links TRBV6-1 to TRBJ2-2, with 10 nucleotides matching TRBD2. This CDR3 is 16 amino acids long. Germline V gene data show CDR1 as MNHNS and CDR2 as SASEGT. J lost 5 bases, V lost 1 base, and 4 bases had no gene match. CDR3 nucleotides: TGTGCCAGCAGTGAAGATAGCGGGAGGAGAACCGGGGAGCTGTTTTTT. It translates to CASSEDSGRRTGELFF.

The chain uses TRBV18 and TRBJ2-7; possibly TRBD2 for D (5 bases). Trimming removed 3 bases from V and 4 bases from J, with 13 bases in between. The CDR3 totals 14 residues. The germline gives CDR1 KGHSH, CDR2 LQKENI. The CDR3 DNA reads TGTGCCAGCTCACCTCCGCGGGCGAGATACGAGCAGTACGTC. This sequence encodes CASSPPRARYEQYV.

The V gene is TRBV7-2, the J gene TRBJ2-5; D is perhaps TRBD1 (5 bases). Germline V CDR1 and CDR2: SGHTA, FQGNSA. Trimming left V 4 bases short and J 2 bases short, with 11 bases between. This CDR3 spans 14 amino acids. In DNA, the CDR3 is TGTGCCAGCAGCTATACAGGCATTCAAGAGACCCAGTACTTC. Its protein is CASSYTGIQETQYF.

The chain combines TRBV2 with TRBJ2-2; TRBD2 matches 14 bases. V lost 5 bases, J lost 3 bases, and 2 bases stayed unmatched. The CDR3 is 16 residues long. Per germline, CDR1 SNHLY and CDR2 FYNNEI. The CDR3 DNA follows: TGTGCCAGCAGTCGACTAGCGGGAGGGTACACCGGGGAGCTGTTTTTT. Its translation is CASSRLAGGYTGELFF.

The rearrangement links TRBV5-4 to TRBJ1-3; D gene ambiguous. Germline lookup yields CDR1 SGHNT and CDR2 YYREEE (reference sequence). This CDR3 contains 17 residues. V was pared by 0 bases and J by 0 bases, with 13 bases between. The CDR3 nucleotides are TGTGCCAGCAGCTTGGGTGGGGAGTTTAGCTCTGGAAACACCATATATTTT. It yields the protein CASSLGGEFSSGNTIYF.

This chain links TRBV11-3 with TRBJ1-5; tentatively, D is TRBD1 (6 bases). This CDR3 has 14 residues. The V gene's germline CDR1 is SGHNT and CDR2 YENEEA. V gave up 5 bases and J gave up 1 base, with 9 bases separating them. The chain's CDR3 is CASSPQGSNQPQHF. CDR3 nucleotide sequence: TGTGCCAGCAGCCCCCAGGGGAGCAATCAGCCCCAGCATTTT.

Here the CDR3 reads CASSQDLTRTLMQYF. CDR3 coding DNA: TGTGCCAGCAGCCAAGATTTGACGAGGACCCTGATGCAGTATTTT. The rearrangement links TRBV4-2 to TRBJ2-3; D remains unclear. Trimming removed 0 bases from V and 11 bases from J, with 18 bases in between. The CDR3 is 15 amino acids. CDR1 is LGHNA, CDR2 YNFKEQ, per germline.

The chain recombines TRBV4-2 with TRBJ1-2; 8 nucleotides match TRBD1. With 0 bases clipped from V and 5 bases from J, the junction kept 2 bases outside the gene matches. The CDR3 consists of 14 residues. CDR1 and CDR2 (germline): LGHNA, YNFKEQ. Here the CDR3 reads CASSQEDRVYGYTF. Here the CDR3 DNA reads TGTGCCAGCAGCCAAGAGGACAGGGTATATGGCTACACCTTC.

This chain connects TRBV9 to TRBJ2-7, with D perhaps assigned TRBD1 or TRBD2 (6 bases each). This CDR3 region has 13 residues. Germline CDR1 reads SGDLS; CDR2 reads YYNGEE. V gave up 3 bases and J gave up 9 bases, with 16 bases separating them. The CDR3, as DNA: TGTGCCAGCAGCGCCCCCGAGGGGGGAGTGCAGTACTTC. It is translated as CASSAPEGGVQYF. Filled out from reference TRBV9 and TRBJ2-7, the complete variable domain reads DSGVTQTPKHLITATGQRVTLRCSPRSGDLSVYWYQQSLDQGLQFLIQYYNGEERAKGNILERFSAQQFPDLHSELNLSSLELGDSALYFCASSAPEGGVQYFGPGTRLTVT.

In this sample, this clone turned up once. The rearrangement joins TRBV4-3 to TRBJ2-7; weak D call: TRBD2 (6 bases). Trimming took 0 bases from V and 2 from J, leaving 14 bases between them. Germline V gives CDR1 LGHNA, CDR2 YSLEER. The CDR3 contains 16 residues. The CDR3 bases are TGCGCCAGCAGCCAAGAATTCGGAGGGATAACCTACGAGCAGTACTTC. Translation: CASSQEFGGITYEQYF.

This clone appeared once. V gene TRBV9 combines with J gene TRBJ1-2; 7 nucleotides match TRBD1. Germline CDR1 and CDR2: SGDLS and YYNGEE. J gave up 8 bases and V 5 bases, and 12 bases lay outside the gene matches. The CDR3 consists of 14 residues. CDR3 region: CASRSQSLQGGYTF. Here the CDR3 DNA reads TGTGCCAGCAGGTCCCAATCCTTACAGGGGGGCTACACCTTC.

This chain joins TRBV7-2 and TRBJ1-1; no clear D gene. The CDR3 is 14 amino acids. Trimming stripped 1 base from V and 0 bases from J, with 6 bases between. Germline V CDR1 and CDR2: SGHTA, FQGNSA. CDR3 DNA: TGTGCCAGCAGCTTAGTATCGGTGAACACTGAAGCTTTCTTT. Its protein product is CASSLVSVNTEAFF.

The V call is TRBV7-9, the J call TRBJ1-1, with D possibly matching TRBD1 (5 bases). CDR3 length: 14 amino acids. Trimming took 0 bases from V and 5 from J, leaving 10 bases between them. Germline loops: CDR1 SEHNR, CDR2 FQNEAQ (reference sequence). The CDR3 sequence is CASSLAPGKTEAFF. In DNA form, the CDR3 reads TGTGCCAGCAGCTTAGCGCCAGGGAAGACTGAAGCTTTCTTT.

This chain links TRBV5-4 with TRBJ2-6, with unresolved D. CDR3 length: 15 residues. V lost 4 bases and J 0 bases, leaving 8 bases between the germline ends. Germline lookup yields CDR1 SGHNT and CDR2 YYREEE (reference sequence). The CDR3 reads CASSLPGSGANVLTF. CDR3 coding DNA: TGTGCCAGCAGCCTCCCTGGCTCTGGGGCCAACGTCCTGACTTTC.

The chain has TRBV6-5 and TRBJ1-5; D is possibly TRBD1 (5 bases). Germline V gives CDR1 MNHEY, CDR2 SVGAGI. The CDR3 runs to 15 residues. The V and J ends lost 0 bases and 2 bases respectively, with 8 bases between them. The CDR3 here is CASSYSGECNQPQHF. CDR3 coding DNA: TGTGCCAGCAGTTACTCGGGGGAGTGCAATCAGCCCCAGCATTTT.

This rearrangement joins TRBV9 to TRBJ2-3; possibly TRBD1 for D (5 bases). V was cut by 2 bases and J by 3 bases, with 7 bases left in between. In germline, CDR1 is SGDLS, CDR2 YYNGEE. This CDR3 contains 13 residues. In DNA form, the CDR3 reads TGTGCCAGCAGCGTTCAGGGAACAGATACGCAGTATTTT. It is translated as CASSVQGTDTQYF.

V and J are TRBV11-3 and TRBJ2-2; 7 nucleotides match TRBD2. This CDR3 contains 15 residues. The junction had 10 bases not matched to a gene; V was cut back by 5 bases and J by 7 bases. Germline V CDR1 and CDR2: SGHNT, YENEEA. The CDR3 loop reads CASSLKRGAGGELFF. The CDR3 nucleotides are TGTGCCAGCAGCCTTAAGCGGGGAGCCGGCGGGGAGCTGTTTTTT.

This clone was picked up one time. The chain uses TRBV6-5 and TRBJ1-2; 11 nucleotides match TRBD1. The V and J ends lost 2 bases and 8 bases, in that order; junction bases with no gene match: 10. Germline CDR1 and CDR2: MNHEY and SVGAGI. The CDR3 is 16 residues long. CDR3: CASSYVDRGRTGGYTF. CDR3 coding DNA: TGTGCCAGCAGTTACGTGGACAGGGGGCGGACAGGCGGCTACACCTTC.

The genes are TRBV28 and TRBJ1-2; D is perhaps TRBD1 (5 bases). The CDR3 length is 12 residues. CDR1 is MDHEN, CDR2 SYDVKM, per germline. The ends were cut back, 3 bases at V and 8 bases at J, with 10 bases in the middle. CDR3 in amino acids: CASSFGGNGYTF. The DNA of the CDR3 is TGTGCCAGCAGTTTTGGGGGGAACGGCTACACCTTC.

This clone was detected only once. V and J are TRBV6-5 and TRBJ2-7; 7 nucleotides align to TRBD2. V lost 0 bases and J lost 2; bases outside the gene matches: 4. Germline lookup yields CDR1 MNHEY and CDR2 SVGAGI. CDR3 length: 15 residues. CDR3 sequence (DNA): TGTGCCAGCAGTTACTCGAAGCGGGGCCCCTACGAGCAGTACTTC. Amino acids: CASSYSKRGPYEQYF.

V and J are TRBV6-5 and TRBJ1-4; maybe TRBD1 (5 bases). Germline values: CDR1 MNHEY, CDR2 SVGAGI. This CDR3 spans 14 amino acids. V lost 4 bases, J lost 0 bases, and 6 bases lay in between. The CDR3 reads CASSWGPTNEKLFF. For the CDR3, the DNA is TGTGCCAGCAGTTGGGGACCAACTAATGAAAAACTGTTTTTT.

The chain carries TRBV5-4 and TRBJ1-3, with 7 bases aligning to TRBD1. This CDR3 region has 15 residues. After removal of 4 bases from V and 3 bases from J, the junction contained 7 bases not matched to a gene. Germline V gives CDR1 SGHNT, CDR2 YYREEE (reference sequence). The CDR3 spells CASSNTGEFGNTIYF. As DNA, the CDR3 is TGTGCCAGCAGCAACACAGGGGAATTTGGAAACACCATATATTTT.